These 24 T cell receptor beta chains share one sample of origin, sequenced in a study of T cells in localized non-small cell lung cancer. Some clones are missing from TCRdb's copy, which holds only in-frame ones; the method was immunoSEQ multiplex PCR. The sample shows 30,000 to 45,000 clones, around nine tenths of them seen only once. The sample here was peripheral blood, taken before any cancer treatment. The receptors here all came from a woman aged 35-70 years with stage I lung adenocarcinoma.

This clone was seen once. This chain uses TRBV19 with TRBJ1-5; 9 bases agree with TRBD1. CDR1 and CDR2 (germline): LNHDA, SQIVND (reference sequence). The CDR3 loop spans 15 amino acids. The ends lost 6 bases at V and 4 bases at J; junction bases unmatched: 7. Written as DNA, the CDR3 is TGTGCCAGTAGCTGGGACAGGGTGGAGAATCAGCCCCAGCATTTT. It codes for CASSWDRVENQPQHF. Variable domain in full (rest from reference TRBV19 and TRBJ1-5): DGGITQSPKYLFRKEGQNVTLSCEQNLNHDAMYWYRQDPGQGLRLIYYSQIVNDFQKGDIAEGYSVSREKKESFPLTVTSAQKNPTAFYLCASSWDRVENQPQHFGDGTRLSIL.

The rearrangement joins TRBV11-2 to TRBJ1-4, with D possibly TRBD1 on 5 matching bases. CDR1 and CDR2 (germline): SGHAT, FQNNGV. This CDR3 is built from 16 residues. The V gene lost 1 base and the J gene lost 8 bases, with 17 bases spanning the gap. The CDR3 DNA sequence: TGTGCCAGCAGCTTAGGTGGGACGGGGGATGACGAAAAACTGTTTTTT. This codes for CASSLGGTGDDEKLFF.

V and J are TRBV9 and TRBJ2-5, with 11 bases lining up with TRBD2. The V and J ends lost 0 bases and 2 bases, in that order; junction bases with no gene match: 12. CDR1 is SGDLS and CDR2 is YYNGEE in the germline V gene. This CDR3 is built from 19 residues. CDR3 nucleotide sequence: TGTGCCAGCAGCGTAGATTTGAGGGGTAGCGGGGGGGATCAAGAGACCCAGTACTTC. Protein sequence: CASSVDLRGSGGDQETQYF.

This chain joins TRBV7-3 and TRBJ2-7; 8 nucleotides match TRBD2. Trimming at V came to 1 base and at J to 6 bases, leaving 8 bases not matched to a gene. CDR3 length: 15 amino acids. Germline V lookup: CDR1 SGHTA, CDR2 FQGTGA. CDR3 nucleotides: TGTGCCAGCAGCTTAAGAGTTAGCGGGGTCAGCGAGCAGTACTTC. This encodes CASSLRVSGVSEQYF.

CDR3 sequence reads: CASSLVHSTDTQYF. As DNA, the CDR3 is TGTGCCAGCAGCTTAGTCCACAGCACAGATACGCAGTATTTT. The rearrangement links TRBV7-9 to TRBJ2-3; D remains ambiguous. Trimming left V 1 base short and J 0 bases short, with 5 bases between. The CDR3 length is 14 residues. CDR1 is SEHNR and CDR2 is FQNEAQ in the germline V gene (reference sequence).

The chain is built from TRBV28 and TRBJ1-1, with unresolved D. Germline CDR1 and CDR2: MDHEN and SYDVKM. V was clipped by 11 bases and J by 0 bases, with 13 bases between them. The CDR3 length is 13 residues. The CDR3 DNA reads as TGTGCCCTGTCGAGGTTTATGAACACTGAAGCTTTCTTT. It codes for CALSRFMNTEAFF.

CDR3 protein: CATSRGGDSTGELFF. CDR3 in DNA: TGTGCCACCAGCAGAGGAGGGGACTCCACCGGGGAGCTGTTTTTT. The genes are TRBV15 and TRBJ2-2; a possible D gene is TRBD2 (6 bases). V shed 1 base and J shed 4 bases, with 10 bases lying between them. Germline lookup yields CDR1 LNHNV and CDR2 YYDKDF (reference sequence). CDR3 length: 15 amino acids.

The chain joins TRBV6-5 to TRBJ1-4, with 9 bases lining up with TRBD1. CDR3 length: 16 residues. Germline V CDR1 and CDR2: MNHEY, SVGAGI. The V gene end was trimmed by 0 bases and the J gene end by 8 bases; junction bases not matched to a gene: 7. For the CDR3, the DNA is TGTGCCAGCAGTTACTCTAACAGGGGGCGACGGGAAAAACTGTTTTTT. This gives the protein CASSYSNRGRREKLFF.

The J gene is TRBJ1-2, the V gene TRBV4-1; 8 nucleotides line up with TRBD1. The length of the CDR3 is 13 residues. Looked up from germline, CDR1 is MGHRA and CDR2 is YSYEKL. The V gene end was trimmed by 1 base and the J gene end by 8 bases; junction bases not matched to a gene: 3. CDR3 loop: CASSQAGGWGYTF. CDR3 nucleotides: TGCGCCAGCAGCCAAGCAGGGGGCTGGGGCTACACCTTC.

The chain joins TRBV7-2 to TRBJ2-7; D perhaps matches TRBD2 (5 bases). The V and J ends lost 1 base and 5 bases respectively, with 15 bases between them. The CDR3 is made up of 15 amino acids. Germline-derived CDR1 and CDR2 are SGHTA and FQGNSA. CDR3 residues: CASSLGGRRFDEQYF. The CDR3 nucleotides are TGTGCCAGCAGCTTAGGAGGGCGCAGGTTCGACGAGCAGTACTTC.

This chain connects TRBV19 to TRBJ2-3, with D possibly matching TRBD2 (6 bases). Germline CDR1 LNHDA, CDR2 SQIVND (reference sequence). V was shortened by 6 bases and J by 0 bases, with 16 bases between the two germline ends. CDR3 size: 16 residues. The CDR3 DNA reads TGTGCCAGTAGGGATAGGGCGGGACGGAGCACAGATACGCAGTATTTT. Translation gives CASRDRAGRSTDTQYF. Combining the CDR3 with reference TRBV19 and TRBJ2-3 gives the whole variable domain DGGITQSPKYLFRKEGQNVTLSCEQNLNHDAMYWYRQDPGQGLRLIYYSQIVNDFQKGDIAEGYSVSREKKESFPLTVTSAQKNPTAFYLCASRDRAGRSTDTQYFGPGTRLTVL.

The count of this clone is one. The CDR3, as DNA: TGTGCCAGTAGTATAACCGGGCTAACCGAAGCTTTCTTT. It yields the protein CASSITGLTEAFF. The gene calls are TRBV19 and TRBJ1-1; D gene uncertain. Trimming left V 2 bases short and J 8 bases short, with 12 bases between. CDR3 length: 13 residues. Per germline, CDR1 LNHDA and CDR2 SQIVND (reference sequence). The variable domain in full, completed from reference TRBV19 and TRBJ1-1, reads DGGITQSPKYLFRKEGQNVTLSCEQNLNHDAMYWYRQDPGQGLRLIYYSQIVNDFQKGDIAEGYSVSREKKESFPLTVTSAQKNPTAFYLCASSITGLTEAFFGQGTRLTVV.

This chain uses TRBV14 with TRBJ2-7; possibly TRBD2 for D (6 bases). Germline lookup yields CDR1 SGHDN and CDR2 FVKESK. V was trimmed by 2 bases and J by 0 bases, leaving 11 bases between them. The CDR3 consists of 15 residues. Here the CDR3 DNA reads TGTGCCAGCAGCCAATTCGCGGGAAGCTCCTACGAGCAGTACTTC. It specifies CASSQFAGSSYEQYF.

This clone was recorded once. This chain uses TRBV19 with TRBJ2-7; 8 nucleotides agree with TRBD1. The V gene's germline CDR1 is LNHDA and CDR2 SQIVND (reference sequence). This CDR3 contains 13 residues. V lost 3 bases, J lost 6 bases, and 4 bases stayed unmatched. The CDR3 sequence: CASSIDRGSEQYF. DNA of the CDR3: TGTGCCAGTAGTATCGACAGGGGTTCCGAGCAGTACTTC.

This clone was counted once. This sequence joins TRBV4-1 and TRBJ1-4; D not resolved. The CDR3 is 16 amino acids. Looked up from germline, CDR1 is MGHRA and CDR2 is YSYEKL. The V gene lost 0 bases and the J gene lost 3 bases, with 11 bases spanning the gap. For the CDR3, the DNA is TGCGCCAGCAGCCAAGATGGGAGGTGGGCTAATGAAAAACTGTTTTTT. It specifies CASSQDGRWANEKLFF.

The chain uses TRBV21-1 and TRBJ1-2; TRBD1 is the table's D call, not checked against the DNA. TRBV21-1 is termed a pseudogene. The CDR3 loop spans 15 amino acids. The CDR3 sequence is CASSKCRTGNYGYTF. The CDR3 DNA follows: TGTGCCAGCAGCAAATGCAGGACAGGAAACTATGGCTACACCTTC.

The chain combines TRBV7-9 with TRBJ2-7; 11 nucleotides agree with TRBD1. The germline gives CDR1 SEHNR, CDR2 FQNEAQ (reference sequence). The CDR3 runs to 14 residues. The V segment lost 5 bases and the J segment 5 bases; nucleotides outside the gene matches: 5. CDR3 DNA sequence: TGTGCCAGCAGCCCAGGACAGGGGGCCAACGAGCAGTACTTC. It codes for CASSPGQGANEQYF.

The chain combines TRBV15 with TRBJ1-5; TRBD1 matches 7 bases. The CDR3 has 16 residues. The V gene end was trimmed by 1 base and the J gene end by 6 bases; junction bases not matched to a gene: 9. The germline CDR1 and CDR2 sequences are LNHNV and YYDKDF (reference sequence). The CDR3 nucleotides are TGTGCCACCAGCAGAGTCGGGACAGTGGCGGGTCAGCCCCAGCATTTT. Encoded protein: CATSRVGTVAGQPQHF.

V and J are TRBV7-2 and TRBJ2-5; TRBD2 agrees at 9 bases. J gave up 2 bases and V 2 bases, and 6 bases lay outside the gene matches. The CDR3 length is 16 residues. Germline V CDR1 and CDR2: SGHTA, FQGNSA. CDR3 nucleotide sequence: TGTGCCAGCAGCTTATTCGTTGCGGGGGGGCAAGAGACCCAGTACTTC. Protein sequence: CASSLFVAGGQETQYF.

The chain recombines TRBV7-6 with TRBJ2-7; 10 nucleotides match TRBD1. From germline, CDR1 is SGHVS and CDR2 FNYEAQ. J lost 5 bases, V lost 1 base, and 5 bases had no gene match. This CDR3 spans 15 amino acids. CDR3 loop: CASSLGGTGDNEQYF. CDR3 bases: TGTGCCAGCAGCTTAGGAGGGACAGGGGACAACGAGCAGTACTTC.

This sequence joins TRBV11-2 and TRBJ1-1, with D possibly being TRBD1 (5 bases). Germline CDR1 and CDR2: SGHAT and FQNNGV. This CDR3 comprises 15 residues. V lost 6 bases and J 6 bases, leaving 20 bases between the germline ends. For the CDR3, the DNA is TGTGCCAGCAGAAATTGGGGAGAACGGGGCCCTGAAGCTTTCTTT. Amino acids: CASRNWGERGPEAFF.

The CDR3 DNA is TGCGCCAGCAGCTTGGACAGCTATGGCTACACCTTC. Encoded protein: CASSLDSYGYTF. V is TRBV5-1 and J is TRBJ1-2; D is uncertain. V lost 0 bases and J 4 bases, leaving 4 bases between the germline ends. Per germline, CDR1 SGHRS and CDR2 YFSETQ. The CDR3 is 12 amino acids. The full variable domain, in which reference TRBV5-1 and TRBJ1-2 provide the parts outside the CDR3, is KAGVTQTPRYLIKTRGQQVTLSCSPISGHRSVSWYQQTPGQGLQFLFEYFSETQRNKGNFPGRFSGRQFSNSRSEMNVSTLELGDSALYLCASSLDSYGYTFGSGTRLTVV.

The rearrangement uses TRBV23-1 and TRBJ1-3; a weak D match, TRBD1 (5 bases). TRBV23-1 counts as an open reading frame of uncertain function. Trimming took 2 bases from V and 0 from J, leaving 14 bases between them. The CDR3 contains 17 residues. The CDR3 nucleotides read TGCGCCAGCAGTCAAAGACAGCTTGCTCGCTCTGGAAACACCATATATTTT. Amino acid sequence: CASSQRQLARSGNTIYF.

DNA for the CDR3: TGTGCCAGCTCACCACGGAGTCCTAAGACTAGCGGGGGAAGGGATACGCAGTATTTT. Its protein is CASSPRSPKTSGGRDTQYF. The chain employs TRBV18 and TRBJ2-3; 12 positions agree with TRBD2. Unmatched junction bases numbered 14, after V lost 1 base and J lost 6 bases. Looked up from germline, CDR1 is KGHSH and CDR2 is LQKENI. The CDR3 contains 19 residues.